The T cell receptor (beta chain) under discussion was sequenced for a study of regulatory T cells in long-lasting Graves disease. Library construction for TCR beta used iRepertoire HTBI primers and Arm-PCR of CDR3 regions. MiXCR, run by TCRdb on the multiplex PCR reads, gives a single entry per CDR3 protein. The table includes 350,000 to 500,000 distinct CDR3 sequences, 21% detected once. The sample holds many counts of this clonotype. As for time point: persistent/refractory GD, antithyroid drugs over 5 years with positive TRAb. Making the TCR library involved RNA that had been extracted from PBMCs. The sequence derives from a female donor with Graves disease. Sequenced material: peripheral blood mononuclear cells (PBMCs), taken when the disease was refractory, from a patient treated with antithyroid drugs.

The CDR3 sequence is CSVRFSGFGETQYF. CDR3 bases: TGCAGCGTTCGGTTTTCGGGATTTGGAGAGACCCAGTACTTC. The chain joins TRBV29-1 to TRBJ2-5; D is perhaps TRBD2 (5 bases). From germline, CDR1 is SQVTM and CDR2 ANQGSEA. This CDR3 is built from 14 residues. Trimming removed 5 bases at V and 4 bases at J, with 17 bases between.